This T cell receptor (beta chain) appears in the sequencing data of a study of CD8 T cells in Susac syndrome. This clonotype was counted between two and nine times. V was pared by 6 bases and J by 4 bases, with 9 bases between. This CDR3 is 12 amino acids long. CDR1 and CDR2 (germline): MNHEY, SVGEGT. After extraction with the RNeasy kit, roughly 0.5 to 1 ug of the RNA was reverse transcribed using random hexamers. TCRdb reprocessed the immunoSEQ multiplex PCR reads with MiXCR, giving one entry per CDR3 protein. This table has about 300,000 distinct CDR3 sequences, just over 90% appearing once. This sequence was found in a human donor with multiple sclerosis. This rearrangement joins TRBV6-2 or TRBV6-3 to TRBJ1-2, with D perhaps TRBD1 (6 bases). Specimen: CD4+ T cells from PBMCs. The CDR3 protein is CASSQDSYGYTF. CDR3 nucleotide sequence: TGTGCCAGCAGCCAGGACAGCTATGGCTACACCTTC.